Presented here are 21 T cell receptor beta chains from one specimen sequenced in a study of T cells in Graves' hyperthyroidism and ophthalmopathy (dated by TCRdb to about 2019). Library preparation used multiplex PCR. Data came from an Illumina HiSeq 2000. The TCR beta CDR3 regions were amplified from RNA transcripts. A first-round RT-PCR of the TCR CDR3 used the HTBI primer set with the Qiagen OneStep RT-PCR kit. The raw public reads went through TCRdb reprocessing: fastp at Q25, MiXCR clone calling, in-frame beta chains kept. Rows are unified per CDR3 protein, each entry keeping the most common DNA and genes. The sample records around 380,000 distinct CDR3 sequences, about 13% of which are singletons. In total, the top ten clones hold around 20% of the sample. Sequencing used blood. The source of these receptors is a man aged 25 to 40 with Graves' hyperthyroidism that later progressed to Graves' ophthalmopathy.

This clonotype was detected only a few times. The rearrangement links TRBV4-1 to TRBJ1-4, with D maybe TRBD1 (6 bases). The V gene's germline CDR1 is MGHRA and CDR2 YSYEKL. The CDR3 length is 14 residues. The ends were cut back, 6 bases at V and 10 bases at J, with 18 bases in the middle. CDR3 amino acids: CASSQPGDWGKLFF. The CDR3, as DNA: TGCGCCAGCAGTCAGCCAGGGGATTGGGGAAAACTGTTTTTT.

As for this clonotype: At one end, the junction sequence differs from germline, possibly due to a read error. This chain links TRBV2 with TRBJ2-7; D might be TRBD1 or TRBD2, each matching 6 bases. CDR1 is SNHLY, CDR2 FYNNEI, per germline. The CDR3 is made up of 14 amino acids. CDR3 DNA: TGTGCCCGCAGGGGCCGGGACTTCTCGGGCGAGCAGTACTTC. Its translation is CARRGRDFSGEQYF.

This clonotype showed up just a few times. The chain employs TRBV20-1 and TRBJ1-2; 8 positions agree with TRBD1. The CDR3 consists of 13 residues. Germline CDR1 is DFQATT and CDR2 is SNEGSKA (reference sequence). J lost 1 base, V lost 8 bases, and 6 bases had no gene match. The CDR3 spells CSLGDRSNYGYTF. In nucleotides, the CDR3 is TGCAGTTTAGGGGACAGGAGTAACTATGGCTACACCTTC.

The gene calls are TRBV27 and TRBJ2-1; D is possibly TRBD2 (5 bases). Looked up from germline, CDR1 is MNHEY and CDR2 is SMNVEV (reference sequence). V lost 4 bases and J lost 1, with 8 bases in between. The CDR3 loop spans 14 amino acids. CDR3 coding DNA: TGTGCCAGCAGTTCCCGGGGTTCCTACAATGAGCAGTTCTTC. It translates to CASSSRGSYNEQFF.

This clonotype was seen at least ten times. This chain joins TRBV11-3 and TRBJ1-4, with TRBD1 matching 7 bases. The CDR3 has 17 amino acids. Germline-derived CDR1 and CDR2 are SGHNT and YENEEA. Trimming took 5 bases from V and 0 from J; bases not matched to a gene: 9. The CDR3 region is CASSHGTALATNEKLFF. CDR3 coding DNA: TGTGCCAGCAGCCATGGGACAGCGCTCGCAACTAATGAAAAACTGTTTTTT. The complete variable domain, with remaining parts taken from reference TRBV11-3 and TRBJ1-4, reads EAGVVQSPRYKIIEKKQPVAFWCNPISGHNTLYWYLQNLGQGPELLIRYENEEAVDDSQLPKDRFSAERLKGVDSTLKIQPAELGDSAVYLCASSHGTALATNEKLFFGSGTQLSVL.

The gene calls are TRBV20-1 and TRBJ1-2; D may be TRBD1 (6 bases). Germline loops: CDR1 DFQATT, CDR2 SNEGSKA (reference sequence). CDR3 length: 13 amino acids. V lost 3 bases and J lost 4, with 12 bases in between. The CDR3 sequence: CSASSLGAYGYTF. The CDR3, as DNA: TGCAGTGCTAGCTCACTGGGGGCCTATGGCTACACCTTC.

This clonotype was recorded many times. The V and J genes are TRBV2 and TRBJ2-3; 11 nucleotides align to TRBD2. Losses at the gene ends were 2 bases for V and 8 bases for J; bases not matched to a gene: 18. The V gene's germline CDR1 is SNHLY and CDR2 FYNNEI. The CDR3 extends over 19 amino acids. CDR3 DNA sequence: TGTGCCAGCAGTGAAAGGGGAGGCCTACTAGCGGGGGTCGGGGTTACGCAGTATTTT. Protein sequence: CASSERGGLLAGVGVTQYF.

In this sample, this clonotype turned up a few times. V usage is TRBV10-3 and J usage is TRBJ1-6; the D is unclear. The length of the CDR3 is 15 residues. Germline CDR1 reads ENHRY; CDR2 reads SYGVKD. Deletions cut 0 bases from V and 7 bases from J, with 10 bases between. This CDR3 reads CAISESRSENSPLHF. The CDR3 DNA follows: TGTGCCATCAGTGAGTCGAGGTCAGAAAATTCACCCCTCCACTTT.

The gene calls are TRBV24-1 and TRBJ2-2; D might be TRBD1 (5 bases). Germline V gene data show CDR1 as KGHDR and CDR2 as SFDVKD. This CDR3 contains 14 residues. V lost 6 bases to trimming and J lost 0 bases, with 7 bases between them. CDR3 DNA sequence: TGTGCCACCAGTTGGGGCGCGAACACCGGGGAGCTGTTTTTT. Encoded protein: CATSWGANTGELFF.

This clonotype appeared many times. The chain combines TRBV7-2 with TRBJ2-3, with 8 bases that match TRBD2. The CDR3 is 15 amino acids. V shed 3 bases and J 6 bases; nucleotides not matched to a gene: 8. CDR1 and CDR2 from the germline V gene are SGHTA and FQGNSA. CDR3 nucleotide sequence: TGTGCCAGCAGCTTGTTCGGGGGGGCCGGCGATACGCAGTATTTT. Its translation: CASSLFGGAGDTQYF.

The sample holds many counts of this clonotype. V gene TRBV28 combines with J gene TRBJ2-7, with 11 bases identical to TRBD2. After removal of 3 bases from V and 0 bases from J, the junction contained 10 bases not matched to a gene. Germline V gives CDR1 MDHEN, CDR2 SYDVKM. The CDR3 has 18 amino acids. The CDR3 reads CASSFPLLAGENSYEQYF. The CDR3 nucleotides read TGTGCCAGCAGTTTCCCCCTACTAGCGGGGGAGAACTCCTACGAGCAGTACTTC.

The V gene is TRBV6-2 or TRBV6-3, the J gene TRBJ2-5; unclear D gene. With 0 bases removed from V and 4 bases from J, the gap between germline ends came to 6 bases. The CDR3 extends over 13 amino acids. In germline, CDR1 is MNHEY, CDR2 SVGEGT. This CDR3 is CASSYSIGETQYF. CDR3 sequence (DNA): TGTGCCAGCAGTTACTCGATAGGAGAGACCCAGTACTTC.

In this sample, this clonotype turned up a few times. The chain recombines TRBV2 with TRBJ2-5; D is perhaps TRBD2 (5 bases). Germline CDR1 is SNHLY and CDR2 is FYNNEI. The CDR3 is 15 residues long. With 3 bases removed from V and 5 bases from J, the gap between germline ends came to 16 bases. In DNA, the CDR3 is TGTGCCAGCAGTGACAGAGGGCAAGGAGAGGAGACCCAGTACTTC. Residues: CASSDRGQGEETQYF.

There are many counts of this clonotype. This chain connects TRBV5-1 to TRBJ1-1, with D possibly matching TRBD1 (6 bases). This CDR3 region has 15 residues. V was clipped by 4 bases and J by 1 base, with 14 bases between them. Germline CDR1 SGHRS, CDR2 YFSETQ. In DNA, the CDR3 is TGCGCCAGCAGCATGACAGGTATGACGAACACTGAAGCTTTCTTT. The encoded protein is CASSMTGMTNTEAFF.

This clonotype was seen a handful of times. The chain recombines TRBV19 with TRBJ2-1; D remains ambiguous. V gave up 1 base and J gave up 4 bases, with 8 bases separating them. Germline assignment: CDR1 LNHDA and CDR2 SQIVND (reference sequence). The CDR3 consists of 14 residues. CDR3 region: CASSIVGQYNEQFF. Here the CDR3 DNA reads TGTGCCAGTAGTATAGTAGGGCAGTACAATGAGCAGTTCTTC.

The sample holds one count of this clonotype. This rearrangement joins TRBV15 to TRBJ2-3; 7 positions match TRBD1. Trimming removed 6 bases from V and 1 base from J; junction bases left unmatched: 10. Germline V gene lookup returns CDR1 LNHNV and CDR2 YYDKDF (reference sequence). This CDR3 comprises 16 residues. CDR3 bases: TGTGCCACCAGTAAAAACAGGGGCCAGGGCACAGATACGCAGTATTTT. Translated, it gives CATSKNRGQGTDTQYF.

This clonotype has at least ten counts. CDR3 DNA sequence: TGTGCCAGCAGTTCCAAGATAGCGGGGACTAACACAGATACGCAGTATTTT. This sequence encodes CASSSKIAGTNTDTQYF. The chain combines TRBV12-3 or TRBV12-4 with TRBJ2-3; 8 bases fit TRBD2. V gave up 4 bases and J gave up 2 bases; unmatched junction bases: 11. CDR3 length equals 17 residues.

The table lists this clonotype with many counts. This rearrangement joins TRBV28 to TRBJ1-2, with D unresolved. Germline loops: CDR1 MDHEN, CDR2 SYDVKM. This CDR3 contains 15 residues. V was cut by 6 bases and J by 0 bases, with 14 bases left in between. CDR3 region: CASSDREESNYGYTF. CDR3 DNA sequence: TGTGCCAGCAGCGACCGGGAGGAGTCTAACTATGGCTACACCTTC.

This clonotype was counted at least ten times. For the CDR3, the DNA is TGTGCCAGCAGCCTTCTTCAGACAGCGAATATCAATGAAAAACTGTTTTTT. Its protein is CASSLLQTANINEKLFF. The chain joins TRBV6-2 or TRBV6-3 to TRBJ1-4; D may be TRBD1 (5 bases). The germline V gene encodes CDR1 MNHEY and CDR2 SVGEGT. V was shortened by 6 bases and J by 5 bases, with 22 bases between the two germline ends. The CDR3 runs to 17 residues.

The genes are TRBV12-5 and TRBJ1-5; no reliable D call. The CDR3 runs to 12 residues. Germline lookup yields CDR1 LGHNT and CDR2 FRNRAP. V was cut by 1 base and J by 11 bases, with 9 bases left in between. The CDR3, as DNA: TGTGCTAGTGGTTTGGGGGGTGGGGCCCAGCATTTT. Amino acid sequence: CASGLGGGAQHF. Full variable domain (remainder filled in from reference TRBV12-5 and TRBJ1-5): DARVTQTPRHKVTEMGQEVTMRCQPILGHNTVFWYRQTMMQGLELLAYFRNRAPLDDSGMPKDRFSAEMPDATLATLKIQPSEPRDSAVYFCASGLGGGAQHFGDGTRLSIL.

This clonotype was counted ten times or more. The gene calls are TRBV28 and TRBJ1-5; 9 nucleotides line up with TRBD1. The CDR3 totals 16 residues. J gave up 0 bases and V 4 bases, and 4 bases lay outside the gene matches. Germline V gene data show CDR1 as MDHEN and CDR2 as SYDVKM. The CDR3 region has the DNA TGTGCCAGCAGTTCCGGGACAGGGTATAGCAATCAGCCCCAGCATTTT. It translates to CASSSGTGYSNQPQHF.